These T cell receptor beta chains were read from a single sample in a study of a mutant IDH1 vaccine in newly diagnosed glioma. The protocol was immunoSEQ multiplex PCR, while the TCRdb copy is restricted to in-frame clones and leaves out a portion. Here the sample spans 45,000 to 70,000 clones, 70% to 90% being singletons. For these receptors, no antigen is known. The sample in question was PBMCs, obtained from a glioma patient whose treatment included an IDH1 peptide vaccine. The source is a man aged 30-40 years with glioma. CDR3s include the opening cysteine and the closing phenylalanine or tryptophan. The D gene is left open where the match is weak. The size entry is marked missing in some rows and otherwise reads once, few, many or a size class.

len	v_gene	d_gene	abundance	j_gene	CDR3nt	CDR3aa
11	TRBV5-4	NA	NA	TRBJ1-3	TGTGCCAGCAGCTTCGGAAACACCATATATTTT	CASSFGNTIYF
16	TRBV14	NA	NA	TRBJ1-1	TGTGCCAGCGGTGCGCTATCTAGCCACCGACCGACGGAAGCTTTCTTT	CASGALSSHRPTEAFF
19	TRBV18	NA	NA	TRBJ1-5	TGTGCCAGCTCACGAATCAGTATGACGGACCAAGTTGGCAATCAGCCCCAGCATTTT	CASSRISMTDQVGNQPQHF
17	TRBV7-9	TRBD1	NA	TRBJ2-7	TGTGCCAGCAGCTTAGGCCCCATGGACAGGGGGCAATTTGAGCAGTACTTC	CASSLGPMDRGQFEQYF
17	TRBV25-1	TRBD1	NA	TRBJ2-2	TGTGCCAGCAGTGATCTCCCCGGGACAGCGAACACCGGGGAGCTGTTTTTT	CASSDLPGTANTGELFF
15	TRBV7-9	TRBD1	NA	TRBJ1-4	TGTGCCAGCAGCCGGGGGACAGGGAAGCCCCAGAAACTGTTTTTT	CASSRGTGKPQKLFF
13	TRBV9	NA	NA	TRBJ1-1	TGTGCCAGCAGCGTAGTAACAGCCACTGAAGCTTTCTTT	CASSVVTATEAFF
16	TRBV19	NA	NA	TRBJ2-6	TGTGCCAGTTCGGGGCAGTCCCTCTCTGGGGCCAACGTCCTGACTTTC	CASSGQSLSGANVLTF
14	TRBV7-8	NA	few	TRBJ1-1	TGTGCCAGCAGCTCCCGGGGCAAGAAGGCTGAAGCTTTCTTT	CASSSRGKKAEAFF
15	TRBV11-3	TRBD1	NA	TRBJ2-7	TGTGCCAGCAGCTTAGGGGGACAGGCTAGCCACGAGCAGTACTTC	CASSLGGQASHEQYF
17	TRBV9	TRBD1	NA	TRBJ1-3	TGTGCCAGCAGCGTACAGGACAGGGGGTCCGCTGGAAACACCATATATTTT	CASSVQDRGSAGNTIYF
17	TRBV5-1	TRBD1	NA	TRBJ2-2	TGCGCCAGCAACACCGACCGGGACAGGGTATTTGCCGGGGAGCTGTTTTTT	CASNTDRDRVFAGELFF
14	TRBV10-1	TRBD1	NA	TRBJ1-1	TGCGCCAGCAGTGAGACAGGGGGGACCCCTGAAGCTTTCTTT	CASSETGGTPEAFF
13	TRBV5-4	NA	NA	TRBJ2-7	TGTGCCAGCAGCTTGGCCGGTGTGGGCGAGCAGTACTTC	CASSLAGVGEQYF
17	TRBV10-2	NA	NA	TRBJ1-1	TGCGCCAGCGTTGAAACCCGTGCCAGGGCTTGGAACACTGAAGCTTTCTTT	CASVETRARAWNTEAFF
13	TRBV7-6	NA	NA	TRBJ1-1	TGTGCCAGCAGCTTAGCAAGGGGAACTGAAGCTTTCTTT	CASSLARGTEAFF
12	TRBV27	TRBD1	NA	TRBJ1-1	TGTGCCAGCAGGGCCAGGGGGACTGAAGCTTTCTTT	CASRARGTEAFF